This T cell receptor (beta chain) stems from a study of blood T cell repertoires in COVID-19. Study-level information: Samples of COVID-19 (acute and convalescent) were obtained from the United States, Italy and Spain. PBMCs, B-cell-depleted T cells, or T cells were the source of the cDNA or gDNA that made up the material.

Assay: immunoSEQ multiplex PCR; the TCRdb copy retains only in-frame clones and omits some. The sample holds fewer than 250,000 clones, roughly nine tenths seen once. The CDR3 contains 19 residues. Looked up from germline, CDR1 is KGHSH and CDR2 is LQKENI. The V end was cut by 3 bases, the J end by 4 bases, with 27 bases between. The clonotype was recovered from a man between 65 and 85 years old with acute or convalescent COVID-19. Sequencing was done on a sample of peripheral blood. This chain links TRBV18 with TRBJ1-1; D is ambiguous. CDR3 DNA: TGTGCCAGCTCACCTCGTATGTTGGAGGGAGGTAGTGGTGGCACTGAAGCTTTCTTT. Protein sequence: CASSPRMLEGGSGGTEAFF.